The subject of this entry is one T cell receptor (beta chain). A much larger clone differs by one base, so this may be a read error. The data were taken from a study of blood T cell repertoires in COVID-19. Across the study: Acute-phase and convalescent COVID-19 samples originated in the United States, Italy and Spain.

Assay used: immunoSEQ multiplex PCR; TCRdb lists only in-frame clones, some missing. The sample holds 200,000 to 250,000 clones, 85% to 90% seen once. It was during active infection that Seattle patients were enrolled and then longitudinally followed. The TCR was taken from a woman aged 45-65 years with COVID-19, enrolled during active disease. What was sequenced was peripheral blood.

In nucleotides, the CDR3 is TGTGCCAGCAGGGGGGACGGGGGATTAGAGGATACGCAGTATTTT. Translated, it gives CASRGDGGLEDTQYF. J is TRBJ2-3 and V is TRBV11-2; tentatively, D is TRBD2 (6 bases). CDR1 is SGHAT and CDR2 is FQNNGV in the germline V gene. The V and J ends lost 6 bases and 6 bases respectively, with 19 bases between them. This CDR3 region has 15 residues.